The sequence of this T cell receptor (beta chain) was determined in a study of blood T cell repertoires in COVID-19. About the study: Material from acute and convalescent COVID-19 was sourced from the United States, Italy and Spain. The cDNA or gDNA used as material had been derived from T cells, B-cell-depleted T cells, or PBMCs.

V gave up 2 bases and J gave up 5 bases; unmatched junction bases: 16. The CDR3 covers 18 residues. CDR1 is SEHNR and CDR2 is FQNEAQ in the germline V gene (reference sequence). Using immunoSEQ multiplex PCR, the repertoire was profiled, and TCRdb retains in-frame clones only, with some absent. The sample consists of 270,000 or so clones, around nine tenths of them appearing once. Sequenced: peripheral blood. The chain joins TRBV7-9 to TRBJ1-1, with 8 bases aligning to TRBD1. The clonotype was recovered from a man aged 35 to 55 with active or convalescent COVID-19. The CDR3 sequence is CASSLPRHPDRVGTEAFF. In nucleotides, the CDR3 is TGTGCCAGCAGCTTACCGCGTCATCCGGACAGGGTCGGTACTGAAGCTTTCTTT.